This TCR beta chain was captured by sequencing in a study of T cells in Graves' hyperthyroidism and ophthalmopathy. This clonotype was counted many times. CDR1 and CDR2 (germline): MDHEN, SYDVKM. The V gene lost 5 bases and the J gene lost 4 bases, with 15 bases spanning the gap. CDR3 length equals 15 residues. Amplified regions were TCR beta CDR3 sequences from RNA transcripts. HTBI primers were employed in a first-round RT-PCR of the TCR CDR3. TCRdb recomputed calls from the multiplex PCR reads with MiXCR, one row per CDR3 protein. This table has approximately 610,000 distinct CDR3 sequences, roughly a sixth appearing once.

This receptor was taken from a woman aged 18 to 35 with Graves' hyperthyroidism. The chain combines TRBV28 with TRBJ2-1, with D possibly TRBD1 on 5 matching bases. The sequenced material came from blood. The CDR3 bases are TGTGCCAGCAGTCCTGGCCAGGGTTGGTACAATGAGCAGTTCTTC. Its translation: CASSPGQGWYNEQFF.